Following are 20 T cell receptor beta chains from one sample sequenced in a study of blood T cell repertoires in COVID-19 (dated by TCRdb to 2018 to 2021). Libraries were built with the immunoSEQ multiplex PCR assay. In its TCRdb copy, this immuneACCESS table keeps in-frame sequences only and misses some clones. Where compared with another copy, unresolved V genes explain less than half of these, and the others have no known cause. This sample is represented by around 72,000 clones; over 80% of them were singletons. Roughly 8% of the sample is held by the ten biggest clonotypes. The sequencing input was peripheral blood. The origin of the receptors is a man aged 45 to 65 with active COVID-19.

The chain employs TRBV5-8 and TRBJ1-5, with D unresolved. The CDR3 spans 14 residues. V was cut by 1 base and J by 4 bases, with 9 bases left in between. Germline CDR1 reads SGHTS; CDR2 reads YDEGEE. The CDR3 here is CASSLTADNQPQHF. CDR3 in DNA: TGTGCCAGCAGCTTGACAGCGGATAATCAGCCCCAGCATTTT.

The rearrangement uses TRBV27 and TRBJ2-7, with TRBD1 matching 7 bases. This CDR3 is built from 13 residues. V lost 10 bases and J lost 5; bases outside the gene matches: 11. CDR1 is MNHEY, CDR2 SMNVEV, per germline (reference sequence). Written as DNA, the CDR3 is TGTGCCACCTCGGACAGGTTACTACACGAGCAGTACTTC. Its protein is CATSDRLLHEQYF.

This chain uses TRBV7-2 with TRBJ2-2; 14 bases map to TRBD2. CDR3 size: 19 residues. Unmatched junction bases numbered 9, after V lost 5 bases and J lost 1 base. Germline V CDR1 and CDR2: SGHTA, FQGNSA. Written as DNA, the CDR3 is TGTGCCAGCAGCCCCCGTCCCGGGACTAGCGGGGGGAACACCGGGGAGCTGTTTTTT. It codes for CASSPRPGTSGGNTGELFF.

The chain uses TRBV4-3 and TRBJ1-2, with 11 bases that match TRBD1. V lost 3 bases and J lost 7; bases outside the gene matches: 4. This CDR3 spans 14 amino acids. Per the germline V gene, CDR1 is LGHNA and CDR2 is YSLEER. The CDR3 coding sequence is TGCGCCAGCAGCCAGGACAGGGGGCGCGGTGGCTACACCTTC. This gives the protein CASSQDRGRGGYTF.

V usage is TRBV7-9 and J usage is TRBJ2-7; 9 bases fit TRBD2. CDR1 is SEHNR, CDR2 FQNEAQ, per germline (reference sequence). The CDR3 runs to 16 residues. V lost 1 base, J lost 5 bases, and 9 bases stayed unmatched. The CDR3: CASSLGSGTSIDEQYF. For the CDR3, the DNA is TGTGCCAGCAGCTTAGGGTCCGGGACTAGCATTGACGAGCAGTACTTC.

The chain joins TRBV6-7 to TRBJ2-2; 12 bases are a match to TRBD2. TRBV6-7 is an open reading frame whose function is uncertain. Trimming took 6 bases from V and 4 from J; bases not matched to a gene: 18. CDR3 size: 20 residues. The CDR3 is CASSHPKDLLAGGPTGELFF. Here the CDR3 DNA reads TGTGCCAGCAGCCACCCTAAAGATTTACTAGCGGGAGGCCCCACCGGGGAGCTGTTTTTT.

The CDR3 region has the DNA TGTGCCAGCAGTTTACAGGGGGCCTCCTACAATGAGCAGTTCTTC. Translating gives CASSLQGASYNEQFF. The chain recombines TRBV27 with TRBJ2-1; 8 bases align to TRBD1. The CDR3 consists of 15 residues. The germline CDR1 and CDR2 sequences are MNHEY and SMNVEV (reference sequence). With 2 bases clipped from V and 0 bases from J, the junction kept 0 bases outside the gene matches.

This clone has a single count. V usage is TRBV14 and J usage is TRBJ2-1; D is perhaps TRBD2 (6 bases). The CDR3 loop spans 13 amino acids. CDR1 SGHDN and CDR2 FVKESK come from the germline V gene. V lost 8 bases, J lost 6 bases, and 14 bases lay in between. The CDR3 sequence: CASAGTYSNEQFF. In DNA form, the CDR3 reads TGTGCCAGCGCCGGGACTTACAGCAATGAGCAGTTCTTC.

This sequence joins TRBV6-1 and TRBJ1-2; 10 bases are shared with TRBD1. CDR1 and CDR2 from the germline V gene are MNHNS and SASEGT. J was trimmed by 8 bases and V by 1 base; bases with no gene match: 13. The CDR3 spans 17 residues. CDR3 nucleotide sequence: TGTGCCAGCAGTGAAGAGGTGACAGGGGGCGCGGTTAGGGGCTACACCTTC. It yields the protein CASSEEVTGGAVRGYTF.

This chain uses TRBV27 with TRBJ1-1; D perhaps matches TRBD1 (5 bases). CDR1 and CDR2 (germline): MNHEY, SMNVEV (reference sequence). The CDR3 is made up of 13 amino acids. V dropped 5 bases and J dropped 4 bases, with 11 bases sitting between them. CDR3 nucleotide sequence: TGTGCCAGCAGTCCTAATAGGGGCACTGAAGCTTTCTTT. It encodes CASSPNRGTEAFF.

The gene calls are TRBV7-9 and TRBJ2-1; no reliable D call. The length of the CDR3 is 14 residues. From germline, CDR1 is SEHNR and CDR2 FQNEAQ (reference sequence). The V end lost 1 base, the J end lost 8 bases, and 12 bases lay between the germline ends. This CDR3 is CASSLVGSLDEQFF. The CDR3, as DNA: TGTGCCAGCAGCTTAGTCGGTAGCTTGGATGAGCAGTTCTTC.

The count of this clone is one. The chain couples TRBV10-3 to TRBJ2-3, with 8 bases fitting TRBD2. The CDR3 has 15 residues. CDR1 ENHRY and CDR2 SYGVKD come from the germline V gene. Germline trimming cut 3 bases from V and 1 base from J; bases unmatched to any gene: 3. The CDR3: CAISELAEGTDTQYF. DNA of the CDR3: TGTGCCATCAGTGAACTAGCGGAGGGCACAGATACGCAGTATTTT.

CDR3 sequence reads: CASSSRIGLTPGNEQFF. The CDR3 DNA sequence: TGTGCCAGCAGCTCCCGGATCGGACTAACCCCCGGCAATGAGCAGTTCTTC. V gene TRBV7-3 combines with J gene TRBJ2-1; D is perhaps TRBD2 (6 bases). The length of the CDR3 is 17 residues. The ends were cut back, 4 bases at V and 6 bases at J, with 22 bases in the middle. Germline values: CDR1 SGHTA, CDR2 FQGTGA.

This chain uses TRBV2 with TRBJ1-2; TRBD1 matches at 9 bases. Germline V gene data show CDR1 as SNHLY and CDR2 as FYNNEI. This CDR3 is built from 14 residues. V shed 7 bases and J 8 bases; nucleotides not matched to a gene: 11. As DNA, the CDR3 is TGTGCCAGCACTATACAGGGGGCTTCTTTAGGCTACACCTTC. Translating gives CASTIQGASLGYTF.

The chain has TRBV4-2 and TRBJ2-2, with 9 bases aligning to TRBD2. Germline values: CDR1 LGHNA, CDR2 YNFKEQ. Trimming at V came to 0 bases and at J to 4 bases, leaving 9 bases not matched to a gene. This CDR3 is 18 amino acids long. The CDR3 DNA reads as TGTGCCAGCAGCCAAGATGGGAGACTAGCGGTAATCACCGGGGAGCTGTTTTTT. Amino acids: CASSQDGRLAVITGELFF.

The V call is TRBV7-2, the J call TRBJ2-7; TRBD1 matches at 9 bases. The CDR3 is made up of 15 amino acids. The V and J ends lost 4 bases and 1 base, in that order; junction bases with no gene match: 5. Germline-derived CDR1 and CDR2 are SGHTA and FQGNSA. In DNA form, the CDR3 reads TGTGCCAGCAGCTCTGACAGGGGGGGGTCCTACGAGCAGTACTTC. It translates to CASSSDRGGSYEQYF.

This clone appeared once. This chain connects TRBV5-4 to TRBJ1-2, with D possibly being TRBD1 (5 bases). Germline values: CDR1 SGHNT, CDR2 YYREEE (reference sequence). V was clipped by 4 bases and J by 4 bases, with 17 bases between them. The CDR3 totals 15 residues. CDR3 sequence reads: CASSTLQGLGYGYTF. The DNA for the CDR3 is TGTGCCAGCAGCACGCTCCAGGGTTTGGGCTATGGCTACACCTTC.

In DNA, the CDR3 is TGTGCCAGCAGTCCTGGGGACAGCGTCTACGAGCAGTACTTC. Its translation: CASSPGDSVYEQYF. The gene calls are TRBV6-5 and TRBJ2-7; 7 nucleotides agree with TRBD1. CDR1 is MNHEY and CDR2 is SVGAGI in the germline V gene. Germline trimming cut 5 bases from V and 3 bases from J; bases unmatched to any gene: 7. This CDR3 has 14 residues.

The J gene is TRBJ1-4, the V gene TRBV30; no firm D call. CDR1 GTSNPN and CDR2 SVGIG come from the germline V gene (reference sequence). V was shortened by 3 bases and J by 7 bases, with 15 bases between the two germline ends. CDR3 size: 14 residues. CDR3 sequence reads: CAWSPNSVSEKLFF. In DNA form, the CDR3 reads TGTGCCTGGAGCCCGAACTCTGTGAGTGAAAAACTGTTTTTT. Looking up the rest from reference TRBV30 and TRBJ1-4 gives the full variable domain: SQTIHQWPATLVQPVGSPLSLECTVEGTSNPNLYWYRQAAGRGLQLLFYSVGIGQISSEVPQNLSASRPQDRQFILSSKKLLLSDSGFYLCAWSPNSVSEKLFFGSGTQLSVL.

The rearrangement uses TRBV27 and TRBJ2-2, with 8 bases identical to TRBD1. V lost 5 bases to trimming and J lost 0 bases; unmatched junction nucleotides: 8. The CDR3 covers 17 residues. Germline V gene lookup returns CDR1 MNHEY and CDR2 SMNVEV (reference sequence). DNA for the CDR3: TGTGCCAGCAGTCAATATGGGGGACAGGCGAACACCGGGGAGCTGTTTTTT. Protein product: CASSQYGGQANTGELFF.